This T cell receptor beta chain was recovered during a study of CD8 T cells in Susac syndrome. Random hexamers were used to reverse transcribe an amount of roughly 0.45 to 1 ug RNA. TCRdb fed the immunoSEQ multiplex PCR reads into MiXCR, producing one record per CDR3 protein. Among under 200,000 distinct CDR3 sequences listed, approximately 96% were seen once. From germline, CDR1 is DFQATT and CDR2 SNEGSKA (reference sequence). This CDR3 region has 12 residues. V shed 3 bases and J shed 3 bases, with 8 bases lying between them. The chain carries TRBV20-1 and TRBJ1-1, with D unclear. The TCR sequence derives from a human donor with Susac syndrome. The sample was CD4+ T cells from PBMCs. DNA of the CDR3: TGCAGTGCTAGCGGGCAGGACACTGAAGCTTTCTTT. As protein: CSASGQDTEAFF.